This TCR beta chain was retrieved from a study of blood T cells in healthy people across ages. The authors ran a second PCR of about 6 to 11 cycles using a sample-barcoded 5' primer and a J-beta primer mix. TCRdb re-called the 5' RACE reads through MiXCR, storing one row per CDR3 protein. This sample has roughly 720,000 distinct CDR3 sequences; around half occur once, and the top ten carry roughly 40%. The source of this sequence is a man at least 80 years old in good health. Sequencing used blood.

The CDR3 bases are TGTGCCAGCAGTTTCTTCGGGAGGGACACCGGGGAGCTGTTTTTT. Residues: CASSFFGRDTGELFF. The genes are TRBV27 and TRBJ2-2, with 8 positions matching TRBD2. Germline assignment: CDR1 MNHEY and CDR2 SMNVEV (reference sequence). With V trimmed by 3 bases and J by 3 bases, 3 bases remained unmatched. This CDR3 contains 15 residues.